The 18 T cell receptor beta chains given below trace back to one sample, sequenced in a study of blood T cell repertoires in COVID-19. Method: immunoSEQ multiplex PCR; TCRdb's copy keeps in-frame clones and lacks some. The sample lists roughly 290,000 clones, roughly 89% seen once, with 0.75% to 0.9% in the top ten. The specimen sequenced was peripheral blood. These TCRs come from a man under 40 with acute or convalescent COVID-19.

V and J are TRBV24-1 and TRBJ2-1, with a possible D match to TRBD2 (5 bases). Germline CDR1 KGHDR, CDR2 SFDVKD. V lost 6 bases to trimming and J lost 8 bases, with 10 bases between them. The CDR3 consists of 12 residues. The CDR3 bases are TGTGCCACCAGTCCCAGCGGAGATGAGCAGTTCTTC. Its translation: CATSPSGDEQFF.

This sequence joins TRBV4-1 and TRBJ1-1, with 9 bases identical to TRBD1. This CDR3 contains 14 residues. The J segment lost 4 bases and the V segment lost 3 bases, leaving 3 bases of the junction unmatched. The germline V gene encodes CDR1 MGHRA and CDR2 YSYEKL. The CDR3 protein is CASSHRDRATEAFF. Here the CDR3 DNA reads TGCGCCAGCAGCCACCGGGACAGGGCCACTGAAGCTTTCTTT.

To note about this clone: The sample holds other DNA sequences that translate to the same CDR3. The chain employs TRBV28 and TRBJ2-1, with TRBD1 matching 12 bases. V lost 2 bases and J lost 8; bases outside the gene matches: 4. Germline V gene data show CDR1 as MDHEN and CDR2 as SYDVKM. The CDR3 is 15 residues long. The CDR3 protein is CASSLRGTGGDEQFF. CDR3 nucleotides: TGTGCCAGCAGTTTACGAGGGACAGGGGGCGATGAGCAGTTCTTC.

V and J are TRBV4-1 and TRBJ2-5; 11 bases align to TRBD2. Germline V gene lookup returns CDR1 MGHRA and CDR2 YSYEKL. V trimming: 4 bases; J trimming: 5 bases; junction bases outside the gene matches: 6. The CDR3 length is 15 residues. The CDR3 protein is CASSPIAGGWETQYF. CDR3 DNA: TGCGCCAGCAGCCCCATAGCGGGGGGGTGGGAGACCCAGTACTTC.

The rearrangement uses TRBV5-1 and TRBJ2-1; 15 bases are shared with TRBD2. The V gene's germline CDR1 is SGHRS and CDR2 YFSETQ. Trimming took 4 bases from V and 0 from J; bases not matched to a gene: 11. The CDR3 length is 20 residues. The CDR3 DNA follows: TGCGCCAGCAGCGCCCGACAGGGACTAGCGGGAGGAAGCTCCTACAATGAGCAGTTCTTC. Its protein is CASSARQGLAGGSSYNEQFF.

The V gene is TRBV20-1, the J gene TRBJ1-2, with D unresolved. V was shortened by 3 bases and J by 4 bases, with 9 bases between the two germline ends. Germline CDR1 is DFQATT and CDR2 is SNEGSKA (reference sequence). The CDR3 loop spans 12 amino acids. In DNA, the CDR3 is TGCAGTGCTAGTATACAGACCTATGGCTACACCTTC. Residues: CSASIQTYGYTF.

The chain has TRBV30 and TRBJ1-1; D gene unclear. Germline values: CDR1 GTSNPN, CDR2 SVGIG (reference sequence). The CDR3 has 13 amino acids. V lost 0 bases, J lost 7 bases, and 12 bases lay in between. The CDR3 DNA sequence: TGTGCCTGGAGTGTACTTACGCCAAGTGAAGCTTTCTTT. This codes for CAWSVLTPSEAFF.

The chain uses TRBV6-6 and TRBJ1-6, with a tentative D call TRBD1 (5 bases). Germline V gene lookup returns CDR1 MNHNY and CDR2 SVGAGI (reference sequence). V was pared by 5 bases and J by 12 bases, with 11 bases between. The CDR3 consists of 12 residues. The CDR3, as DNA: TGTGCCAGCAGTGGGACTCGGGAACCCCTCCACTTT. Encoded protein: CASSGTREPLHF.

J is TRBJ1-2 and V is TRBV7-9; D is perhaps TRBD1 (5 bases). Trimming removed 2 bases at V and 4 bases at J, with 8 bases between. The CDR3 totals 13 residues. Germline-derived CDR1 and CDR2 are SEHNR and FQNEAQ (reference sequence). CDR3 amino acids: CASSLQGTYGYTF. The CDR3 nucleotides read TGTGCCAGCAGCTTACAGGGTACCTATGGCTACACCTTC.

This sequence joins TRBV5-1 and TRBJ1-5; TRBD1 might be the D (6 bases). V was cut by 1 base and J by 4 bases, with 12 bases left in between. This CDR3 is 15 amino acids long. Germline CDR1 reads SGHRS; CDR2 reads YFSETQ. CDR3: CASSLRPGENQPQHF. As DNA, the CDR3 is TGCGCCAGCAGCTTGAGGCCAGGGGAAAATCAGCCCCAGCATTTT. Combining the CDR3 with reference TRBV5-1 and TRBJ1-5 gives the whole variable domain KAGVTQTPRYLIKTRGQQVTLSCSPISGHRSVSWYQQTPGQGLQFLFEYFSETQRNKGNFPGRFSGRQFSNSRSEMNVSTLELGDSALYLCASSLRPGENQPQHFGDGTRLSIL.

V is TRBV28 and J is TRBJ2-7, with TRBD1 as a possible D gene (6 bases). Germline values: CDR1 MDHEN, CDR2 SYDVKM. Trimming removed 6 bases from V and 5 bases from J, with 8 bases in between. There are 11 residues in the CDR3. CDR3 protein: CASSSGDEQYF. The DNA of the CDR3 is TGTGCCAGCAGCTCAGGGGACGAGCAGTACTTC.

The chain links TRBV1 to TRBJ1-5. TRBV1 corresponds to a pseudogene. CDR3 length: 17 amino acids. CDR3 nucleotide sequence: TGCACCAGCAGCCAAGATCCGGAAGGAGGTTTCAATCAGCCCCAGCATTTT. Translating it yields CTSSQDPEGGFNQPQHF.

The chain combines TRBV7-8 with TRBJ2-7; D not resolved. V shed 3 bases and J shed 3 bases, with 6 bases lying between them. Germline loops: CDR1 SGHVS, CDR2 FQNEAQ. There are 12 residues in the CDR3. The CDR3 reads CASSFNGYEQYF. CDR3 DNA sequence: TGTGCCAGCAGCTTCAACGGCTACGAGCAGTACTTC.

With respect to this clone: In the same sample, other DNA sequences code for this CDR3. The chain uses TRBV11-2 and TRBJ2-5; 7 nucleotides agree with TRBD2. CDR3 length equals 13 residues. Germline CDR1 and CDR2: SGHAT and FQNNGV. Trimming at V came to 4 bases and at J to 4 bases, leaving 3 bases not matched to a gene. The CDR3 nucleotides are TGTGCCAGCAGCTCCGGACTAGGAGAGACCCAGTACTTC. It specifies CASSSGLGETQYF.

This chain connects TRBV5-1 to TRBJ1-4, with 8 bases aligning to TRBD1. CDR1 is SGHRS and CDR2 is YFSETQ in the germline V gene. Unmatched junction bases numbered 9, after V lost 4 bases and J lost 7 bases. The CDR3 totals 15 residues. The CDR3 sequence is CASSPTGGPSEKLFF. The CDR3 region has the DNA TGCGCCAGCAGCCCCACAGGGGGTCCCAGTGAAAAACTGTTTTTT.

V is TRBV5-5 and J is TRBJ2-1; 8 nucleotides match TRBD1. The CDR3 is 15 residues long. The V gene end was trimmed by 8 bases and the J gene end by 3 bases; junction bases not matched to a gene: 10. Germline V lookup: CDR1 SGHKS, CDR2 YYEKEE (reference sequence). CDR3 DNA sequence: TGTGCCAGTTCCATCAGGGGGCAGAACTACAATGAGCAGTTCTTC. Amino acid sequence: CASSIRGQNYNEQFF.

This clone appeared a single time. The V gene is TRBV30, the J gene TRBJ2-7; 7 bases line up with TRBD1. With 3 bases clipped from V and 1 base from J, the junction kept 6 bases outside the gene matches. Germline V lookup: CDR1 GTSNPN, CDR2 SVGIG (reference sequence). The CDR3 consists of 14 residues. The CDR3 DNA reads TGTGCCTGGAGGCGGACAGGTATTTCCTACGAGCAGTACTTC. It is translated as CAWRRTGISYEQYF.

The chain couples TRBV11-3 to TRBJ2-1, with D uncertain. Trimming took off 10 bases at V and 2 bases at J, with 15 bases between the two ends. This CDR3 has 14 amino acids. The V gene's germline CDR1 is SGHNT and CDR2 YENEEA. DNA of the CDR3: TGTGCCACCTTGTGGGCCCTTGCCTACAATGAGCAGTTCTTC. Protein: CATLWALAYNEQFF.